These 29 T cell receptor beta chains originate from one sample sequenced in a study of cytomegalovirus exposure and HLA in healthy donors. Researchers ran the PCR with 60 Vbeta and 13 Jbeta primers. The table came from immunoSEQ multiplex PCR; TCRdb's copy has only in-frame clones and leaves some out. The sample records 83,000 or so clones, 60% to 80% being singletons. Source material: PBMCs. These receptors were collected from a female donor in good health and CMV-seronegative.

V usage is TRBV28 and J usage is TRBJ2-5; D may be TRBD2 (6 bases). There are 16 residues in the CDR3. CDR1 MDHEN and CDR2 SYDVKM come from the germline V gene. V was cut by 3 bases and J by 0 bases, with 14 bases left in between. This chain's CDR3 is CASSFLLRGNQETQYF. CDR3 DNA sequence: TGTGCCAGCAGTTTCCTCCTGCGCGGGAACCAAGAGACCCAGTACTTC.

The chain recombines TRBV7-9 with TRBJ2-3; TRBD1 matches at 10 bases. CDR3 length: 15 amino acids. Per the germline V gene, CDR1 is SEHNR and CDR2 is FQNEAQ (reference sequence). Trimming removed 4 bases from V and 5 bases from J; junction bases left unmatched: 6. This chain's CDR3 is CASSSGTGEVDTQYF. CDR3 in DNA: TGTGCCAGCAGCTCGGGGACAGGGGAGGTAGATACGCAGTATTTT.

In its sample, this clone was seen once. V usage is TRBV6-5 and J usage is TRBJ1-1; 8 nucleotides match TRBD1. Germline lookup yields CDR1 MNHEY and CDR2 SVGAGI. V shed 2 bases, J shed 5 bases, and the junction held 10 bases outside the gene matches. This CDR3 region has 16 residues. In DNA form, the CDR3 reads TGTGCCAGCAGTTACAGGGGAAGGACAGGGAGTACTGAAGCTTTCTTT. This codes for CASSYRGRTGSTEAFF.

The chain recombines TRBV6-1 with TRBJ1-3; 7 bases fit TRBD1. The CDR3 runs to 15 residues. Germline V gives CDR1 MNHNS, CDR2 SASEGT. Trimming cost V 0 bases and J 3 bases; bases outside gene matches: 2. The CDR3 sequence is CASSEARQGGNTIYF. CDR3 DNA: TGTGCCAGCAGTGAAGCGAGACAGGGTGGAAACACCATATATTTT.

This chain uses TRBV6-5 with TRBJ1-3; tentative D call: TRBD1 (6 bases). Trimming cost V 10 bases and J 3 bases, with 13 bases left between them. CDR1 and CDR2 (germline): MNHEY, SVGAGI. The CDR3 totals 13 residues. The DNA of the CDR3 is TGTGCCACGGGACAACGAGATGGAAACACCATATATTTT. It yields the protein CATGQRDGNTIYF.

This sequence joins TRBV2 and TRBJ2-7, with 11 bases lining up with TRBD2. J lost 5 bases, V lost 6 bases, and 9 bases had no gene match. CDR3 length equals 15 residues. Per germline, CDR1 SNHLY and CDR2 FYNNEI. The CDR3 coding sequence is TGTGCCAGCAGCGCAACTAGCGGGAGTAGACACGAGCAGTACTTC. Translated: CASSATSGSRHEQYF.

DNA of the CDR3: TGTGCCAGCAGCCCTGGACAGGGCGGTGGCTACACCTTC. Protein product: CASSPGQGGGYTF. The chain links TRBV13 to TRBJ1-2; TRBD1 aligns across 8 bases. The germline CDR1 and CDR2 sequences are PRHDT and FYEKMQ (reference sequence). V lost 5 bases to trimming and J lost 7 bases; unmatched junction nucleotides: 6. The CDR3 totals 13 residues.

CDR3 protein: CASSQVSSGPLHF. CDR3 nucleotides: TGCGCCAGCAGCCAAGTGTCGAGCGGCCCCCTCCACTTT. The chain joins TRBV4-3 to TRBJ1-6; D gene unclear. V shed 1 base and J shed 13 bases, with 11 bases lying between them. Germline lookup yields CDR1 LGHNA and CDR2 YSLEER. CDR3 size: 13 residues.

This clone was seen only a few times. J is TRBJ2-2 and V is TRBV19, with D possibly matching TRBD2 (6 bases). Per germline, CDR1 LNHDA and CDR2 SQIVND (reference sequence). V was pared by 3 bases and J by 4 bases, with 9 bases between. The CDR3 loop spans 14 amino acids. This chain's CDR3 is CASSISGATGELFF. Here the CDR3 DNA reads TGTGCCAGTAGTATTAGCGGCGCCACCGGGGAGCTGTTTTTT.

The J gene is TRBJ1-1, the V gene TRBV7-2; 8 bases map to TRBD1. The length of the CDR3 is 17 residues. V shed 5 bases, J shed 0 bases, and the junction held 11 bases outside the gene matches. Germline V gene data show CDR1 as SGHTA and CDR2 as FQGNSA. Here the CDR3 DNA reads TGTGCCAGCAGCCAGGACAGGGCTGTGACCTTGAACACTGAAGCTTTCTTT. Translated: CASSQDRAVTLNTEAFF.

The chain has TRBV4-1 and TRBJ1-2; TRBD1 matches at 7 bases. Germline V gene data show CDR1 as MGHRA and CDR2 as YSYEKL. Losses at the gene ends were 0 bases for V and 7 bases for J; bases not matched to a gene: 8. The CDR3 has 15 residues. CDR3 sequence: CASSQEAGGLSGYTF. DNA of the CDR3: TGCGCCAGCAGCCAAGAGGCAGGGGGTTTAAGTGGCTACACCTTC.

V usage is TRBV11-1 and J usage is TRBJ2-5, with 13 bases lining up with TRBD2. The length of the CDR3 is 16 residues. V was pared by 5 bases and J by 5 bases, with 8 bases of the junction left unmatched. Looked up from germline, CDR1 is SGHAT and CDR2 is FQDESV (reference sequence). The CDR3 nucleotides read TGTGCCAGCAGCCCGAGGACTAGCGGGAGTCAGGAGACCCAGTACTTC. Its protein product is CASSPRTSGSQETQYF.

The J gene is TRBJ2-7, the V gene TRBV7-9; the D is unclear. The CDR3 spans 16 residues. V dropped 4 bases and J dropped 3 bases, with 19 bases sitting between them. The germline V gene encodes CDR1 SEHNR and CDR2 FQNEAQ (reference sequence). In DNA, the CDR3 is TGTGCCAGCAGCTCGGCCTCGGAGTGGATCAGCTACGAGCAGTACTTC. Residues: CASSSASEWISYEQYF.

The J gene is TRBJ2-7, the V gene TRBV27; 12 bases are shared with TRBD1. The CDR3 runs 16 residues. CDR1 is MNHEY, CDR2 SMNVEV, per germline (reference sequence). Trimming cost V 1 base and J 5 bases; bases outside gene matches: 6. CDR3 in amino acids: CASSLYRDRGRHEQYF. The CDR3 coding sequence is TGTGCCAGCAGTTTATACCGGGACAGGGGGCGCCACGAGCAGTACTTC.

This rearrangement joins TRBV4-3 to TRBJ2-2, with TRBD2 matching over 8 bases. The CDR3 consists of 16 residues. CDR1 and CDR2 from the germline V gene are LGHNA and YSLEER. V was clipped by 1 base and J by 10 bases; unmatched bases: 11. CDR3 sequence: CASSQGAGAEGEELFF. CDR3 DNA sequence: TGCGCCAGCAGCCAAGGAGCGGGGGCCGAGGGCGAGGAGCTGTTTTTT.

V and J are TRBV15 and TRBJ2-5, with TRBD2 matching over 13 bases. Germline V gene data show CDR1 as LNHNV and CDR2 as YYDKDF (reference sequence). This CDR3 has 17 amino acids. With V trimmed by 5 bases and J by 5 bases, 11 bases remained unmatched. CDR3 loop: CATSPSRLAGGRETQYF. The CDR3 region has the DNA TGTGCCACCAGCCCCTCGCGACTAGCGGGAGGTCGGGAGACCCAGTACTTC.

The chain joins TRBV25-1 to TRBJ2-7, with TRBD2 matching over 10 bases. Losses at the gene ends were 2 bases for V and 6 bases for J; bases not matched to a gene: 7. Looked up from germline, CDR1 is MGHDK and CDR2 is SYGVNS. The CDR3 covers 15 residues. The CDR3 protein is CASSEASGSFSEQYF. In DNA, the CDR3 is TGTGCCAGCAGTGAAGCTAGCGGGAGTTTTAGCGAGCAGTACTTC.

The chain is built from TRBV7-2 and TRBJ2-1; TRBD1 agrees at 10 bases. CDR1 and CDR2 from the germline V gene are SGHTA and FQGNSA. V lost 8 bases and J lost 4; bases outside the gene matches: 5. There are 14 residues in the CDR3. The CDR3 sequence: CASLRDRGYNEQFF. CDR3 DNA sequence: TGTGCCAGCCTACGGGACAGGGGATACAATGAGCAGTTCTTC.

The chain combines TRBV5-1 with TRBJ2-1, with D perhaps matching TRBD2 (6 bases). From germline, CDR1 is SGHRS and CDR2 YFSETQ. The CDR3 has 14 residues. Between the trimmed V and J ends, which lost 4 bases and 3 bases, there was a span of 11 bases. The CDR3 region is CASSGSGSYNEQFF. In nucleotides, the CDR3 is TGCGCCAGCAGCGGATCCGGGAGCTACAATGAGCAGTTCTTC. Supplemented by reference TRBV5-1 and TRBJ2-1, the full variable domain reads KAGVTQTPRYLIKTRGQQVTLSCSPISGHRSVSWYQQTPGQGLQFLFEYFSETQRNKGNFPGRFSGRQFSNSRSEMNVSTLELGDSALYLCASSGSGSYNEQFFGPGTRLTVL.

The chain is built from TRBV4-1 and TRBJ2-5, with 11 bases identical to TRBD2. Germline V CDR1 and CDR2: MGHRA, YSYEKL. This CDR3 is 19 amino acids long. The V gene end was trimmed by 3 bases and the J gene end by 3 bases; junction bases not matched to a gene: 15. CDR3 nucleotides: TGCGCCAGCAGCCAGGGGGCTCTAGCGGGAGGCCTCGGTAAAGAGACCCAGTACTTC. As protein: CASSQGALAGGLGKETQYF.

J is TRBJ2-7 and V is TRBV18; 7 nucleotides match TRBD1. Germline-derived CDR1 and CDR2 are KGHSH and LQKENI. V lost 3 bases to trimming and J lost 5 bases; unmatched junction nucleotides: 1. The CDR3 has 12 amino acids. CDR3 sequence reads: CASSPDRDEQYF. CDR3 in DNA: TGTGCCAGCTCACCTGACAGGGACGAGCAGTACTTC.

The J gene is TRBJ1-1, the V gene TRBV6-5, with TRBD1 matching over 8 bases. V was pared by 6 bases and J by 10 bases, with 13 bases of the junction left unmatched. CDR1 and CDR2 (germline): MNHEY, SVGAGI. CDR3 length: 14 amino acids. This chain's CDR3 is CASSKDRAISGAFF. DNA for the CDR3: TGTGCCAGCAGCAAGGACAGGGCAATCTCGGGAGCTTTCTTT.

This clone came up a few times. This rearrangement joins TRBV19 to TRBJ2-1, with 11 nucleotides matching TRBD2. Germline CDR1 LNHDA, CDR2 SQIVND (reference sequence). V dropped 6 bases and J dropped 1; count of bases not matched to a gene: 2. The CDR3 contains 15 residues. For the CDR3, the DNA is TGTGCCAGTAGGCGACTAGCGGGATCCTACAATGAGCAGTTCTTC. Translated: CASRRLAGSYNEQFF.

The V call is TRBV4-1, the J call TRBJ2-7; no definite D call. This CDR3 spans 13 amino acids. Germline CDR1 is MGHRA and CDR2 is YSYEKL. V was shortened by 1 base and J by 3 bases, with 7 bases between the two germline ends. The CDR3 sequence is CASSQGQNYEQYF. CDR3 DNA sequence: TGCGCCAGCAGCCAAGGTCAGAACTACGAGCAGTACTTC.

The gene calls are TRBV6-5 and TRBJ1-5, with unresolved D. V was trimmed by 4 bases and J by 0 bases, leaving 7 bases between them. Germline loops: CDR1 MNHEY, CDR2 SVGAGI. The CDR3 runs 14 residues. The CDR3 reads CASSSRYSNQPQHF. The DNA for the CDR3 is TGTGCCAGCAGTTCCAGATATAGCAATCAGCCCCAGCATTTT.

CDR3 sequence reads: CATRASGSPDIQYF. DNA of the CDR3: TGTGCCACCAGGGCTAGCGGGAGCCCGGACATTCAGTACTTC. The J gene is TRBJ2-4, the V gene TRBV15, with 10 bases identical to TRBD2. Germline V gene sequence: CDR1 LNHNV, CDR2 YYDKDF (reference sequence). After removal of 6 bases from V and 8 bases from J, the junction contained 7 bases not matched to a gene. The CDR3 consists of 14 residues.

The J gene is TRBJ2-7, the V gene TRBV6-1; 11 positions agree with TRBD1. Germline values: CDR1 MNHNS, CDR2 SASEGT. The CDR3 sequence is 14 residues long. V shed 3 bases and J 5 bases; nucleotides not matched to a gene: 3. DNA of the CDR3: TGTGCCAGCAGTGAGGGGACAGGGGGAGACGAGCAGTACTTC. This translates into CASSEGTGGDEQYF.

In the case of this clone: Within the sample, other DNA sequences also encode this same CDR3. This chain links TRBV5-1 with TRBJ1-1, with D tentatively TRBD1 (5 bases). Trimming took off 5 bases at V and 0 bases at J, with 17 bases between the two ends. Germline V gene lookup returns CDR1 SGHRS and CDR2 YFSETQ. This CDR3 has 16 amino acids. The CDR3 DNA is TGCGCCAGCAGTATCCCCGGGGGGGGAATGAACACTGAAGCTTTCTTT. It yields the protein CASSIPGGGMNTEAFF.

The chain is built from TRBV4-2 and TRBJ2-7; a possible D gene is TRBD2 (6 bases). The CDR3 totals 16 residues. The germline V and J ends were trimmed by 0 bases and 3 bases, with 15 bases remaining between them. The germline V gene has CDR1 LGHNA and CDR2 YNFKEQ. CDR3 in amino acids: CASSQELGDLDYEQYF. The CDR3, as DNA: TGTGCCAGCAGCCAAGAACTCGGGGACTTAGACTACGAGCAGTACTTC.